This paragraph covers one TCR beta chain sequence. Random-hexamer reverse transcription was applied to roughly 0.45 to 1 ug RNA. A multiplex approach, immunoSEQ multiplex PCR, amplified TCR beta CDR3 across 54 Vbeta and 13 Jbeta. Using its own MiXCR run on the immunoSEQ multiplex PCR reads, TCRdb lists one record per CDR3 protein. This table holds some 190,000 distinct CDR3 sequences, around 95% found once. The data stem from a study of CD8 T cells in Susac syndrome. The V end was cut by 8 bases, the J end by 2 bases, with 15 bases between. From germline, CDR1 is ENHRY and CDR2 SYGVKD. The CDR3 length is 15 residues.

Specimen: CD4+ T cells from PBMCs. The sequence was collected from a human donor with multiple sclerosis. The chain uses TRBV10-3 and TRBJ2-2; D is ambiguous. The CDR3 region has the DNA TGTGCCATCGCGGATTTCACCGTAAACACCGGGGAGCTGTTTTTT. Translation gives CAIADFTVNTGELFF.